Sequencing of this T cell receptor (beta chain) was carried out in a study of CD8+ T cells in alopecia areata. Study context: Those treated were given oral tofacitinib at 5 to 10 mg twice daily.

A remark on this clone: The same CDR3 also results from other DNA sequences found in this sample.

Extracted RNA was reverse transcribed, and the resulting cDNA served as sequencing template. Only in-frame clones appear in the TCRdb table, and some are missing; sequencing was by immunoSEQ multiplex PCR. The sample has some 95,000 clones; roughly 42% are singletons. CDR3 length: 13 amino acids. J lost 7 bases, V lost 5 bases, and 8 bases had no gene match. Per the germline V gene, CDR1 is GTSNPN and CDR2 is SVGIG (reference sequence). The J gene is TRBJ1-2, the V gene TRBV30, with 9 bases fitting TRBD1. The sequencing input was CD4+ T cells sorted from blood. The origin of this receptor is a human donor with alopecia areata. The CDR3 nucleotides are TGTGCCTGGTCCCTACAGGGGGCGCTTGGCTACACCTTC. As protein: CAWSLQGALGYTF.